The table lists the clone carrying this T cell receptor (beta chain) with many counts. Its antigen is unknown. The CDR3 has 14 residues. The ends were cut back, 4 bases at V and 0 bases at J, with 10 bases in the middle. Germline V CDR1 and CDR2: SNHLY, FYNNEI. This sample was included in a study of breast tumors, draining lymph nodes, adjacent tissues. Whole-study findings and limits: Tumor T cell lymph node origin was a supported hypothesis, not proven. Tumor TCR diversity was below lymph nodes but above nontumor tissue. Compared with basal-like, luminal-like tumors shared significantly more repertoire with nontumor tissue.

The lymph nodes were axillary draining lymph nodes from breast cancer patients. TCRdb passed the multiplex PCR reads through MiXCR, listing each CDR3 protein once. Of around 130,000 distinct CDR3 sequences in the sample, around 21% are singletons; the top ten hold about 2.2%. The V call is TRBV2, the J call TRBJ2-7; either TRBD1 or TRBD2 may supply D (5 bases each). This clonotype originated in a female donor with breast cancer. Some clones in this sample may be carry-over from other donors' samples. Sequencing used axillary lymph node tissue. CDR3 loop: CASSAGTASYEQYF. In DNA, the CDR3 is TGTGCCAGCAGTGCCGGGACGGCCTCCTACGAGCAGTACTTC.